Below, 31 T cell receptor beta chains from the same sample are listed, as sequenced in a study of blood T cell repertoires in COVID-19. The data were produced by immunoSEQ multiplex PCR, yet TCRdb's version contains in-frame clones alone and is incomplete. The sample has about 27,000 clones, 84% seen once. The sample was peripheral blood. These receptors all come from a woman of 80 years or more with acute or convalescent COVID-19.

The rearrangement uses TRBV5-1 and TRBJ2-7; TRBD1 matches at 7 bases. Per germline, CDR1 SGHRS and CDR2 YFSETQ. The CDR3 sequence is 16 residues long. The J segment lost 3 bases and the V segment lost 0 bases, leaving 9 bases of the junction unmatched. CDR3 in DNA: TGCGCCAGCAGCTTGGCCGGCGGGCAGGGGGACTACGAGCAGTACTTC. Protein product: CASSLAGGQGDYEQYF.

This rearrangement joins TRBV9 to TRBJ2-2, with 9 bases matching TRBD2. This CDR3 has 18 amino acids. Germline values: CDR1 SGDLS, CDR2 YYNGEE. The V segment lost 4 bases and the J segment 8 bases; nucleotides outside the gene matches: 18. The CDR3 DNA follows: TGTGCCAGCAGCACTCTGAGGGAGGGACTAGCCGCCGAGGGGGAGCTGTTTTTT. Encoded protein: CASSTLREGLAAEGELFF.

The chain combines TRBV24-1 with TRBJ2-3; 7 bases agree with TRBD1. The CDR3 runs to 14 residues. Germline assignment: CDR1 KGHDR and CDR2 SFDVKD. V was pared by 3 bases and J by 3 bases, with 2 bases of the junction left unmatched. The CDR3 DNA sequence: TGTGCCACCAGTGATGTGACAGGGACAGATACGCAGTATTTT. Translated, it gives CATSDVTGTDTQYF.

The genes are TRBV29-1 and TRBJ1-1, with TRBD1 matching over 10 bases. CDR1 and CDR2 (germline): SQVTM, ANQGSEA. CDR3 length equals 14 residues. V lost 6 bases to trimming and J lost 5 bases; unmatched junction nucleotides: 9. The DNA of the CDR3 is TGCAGCGTGAGAGTCCGGACAGGGGGGACTGAAGCTTTCTTT. Encoded protein: CSVRVRTGGTEAFF.

The chain joins TRBV6-6 to TRBJ1-5; tentatively, D is TRBD1 (6 bases). CDR3 length: 14 amino acids. V dropped 6 bases and J dropped 2 bases, with 11 bases sitting between them. The V gene's germline CDR1 is MNHNY and CDR2 SVGAGI (reference sequence). Here the CDR3 reads CASRIRGRNQPQHF. DNA of the CDR3: TGTGCCAGCAGAATCAGGGGACGCAATCAGCCCCAGCATTTT.

The chain has TRBV28 and TRBJ1-1, with TRBD1 identical over 9 bases. The CDR3 runs 16 residues. The V gene end was trimmed by 5 bases and the J gene end by 7 bases; junction bases not matched to a gene: 14. Germline CDR1 MDHEN, CDR2 SYDVKM. CDR3 nucleotides: TGTGCCAGCAGTACCCCGGGACAGGGAGGGGGTGGTGAAGCTTTCTTT. Its translation is CASSTPGQGGGGEAFF.

In its sample, this clone was seen a few times. The chain links TRBV10-3 to TRBJ2-5; a weak D match, TRBD1 (5 bases). The CDR3 has 15 amino acids. The V gene's germline CDR1 is ENHRY and CDR2 SYGVKD. The V end lost 0 bases, the J end lost 6 bases, and 14 bases lay between the germline ends. As DNA, the CDR3 is TGTGCCATCAGTGAGTCGGCTCAGGGTTCGAAGACCCAGTACTTC. It translates to CAISESAQGSKTQYF.

The chain employs TRBV19 and TRBJ1-1, with TRBD1 identical over 10 bases. This CDR3 region has 13 residues. Germline V gene sequence: CDR1 LNHDA, CDR2 SQIVND (reference sequence). With 10 bases clipped from V and 7 bases from J, the junction kept 9 bases outside the gene matches. As DNA, the CDR3 is TGTGCCACCCGGACAGGGGGAGTAGATGAAGCTTTCTTT. Protein product: CATRTGGVDEAFF. Based on the CDR3 plus reference TRBV19 and TRBJ1-1, the full variable domain is DGGITQSPKYLFRKEGQNVTLSCEQNLNHDAMYWYRQDPGQGLRLIYYSQIVNDFQKGDIAEGYSVSREKKESFPLTVTSAQKNPTAFYLCATRTGGVDEAFFGQGTRLTVV.

The gene calls are TRBV3-1 (or the pseudogene TRBV3-2) and TRBJ1-3, with 7 bases aligning to TRBD1. In germline, CDR1 is LGHDT, CDR2 YNNKEL (reference sequence). The CDR3 is made up of 16 amino acids. The trim removed 0 bases at V and 4 bases at J, leaving 6 bases unmatched. The CDR3 bases are TGTGCCAGCAGCCAAGATCCGACAGGGTGGGGAAACACCATATATTTT. Translation: CASSQDPTGWGNTIYF.

This chain links TRBV28 with TRBJ1-2; the D is unclear. Trimming left V 6 bases short and J 9 bases short, with 20 bases between. From germline, CDR1 is MDHEN and CDR2 SYDVKM. The CDR3 consists of 14 residues. For the CDR3, the DNA is TGTGCCAGCAGCCCTTCTGCGGGCCCTGAGCGCTACACCTTC. This gives the protein CASSPSAGPERYTF.

Concerning this clone: The junction and the germline gene differ at one end; a read error may be behind it. The CDR3 coding sequence is TGTGCCACCCCCCGGGACAGGGGAGTCTCCGATAATTCACCCCTCCACTTT. Translating it yields CATPRDRGVSDNSPLHF. The chain couples TRBV7-9 to TRBJ1-6; 10 nucleotides match TRBD1. The CDR3 has 17 residues. CDR1 SEHNR and CDR2 FQNEAQ come from the germline V gene (reference sequence).

The J gene is TRBJ2-7, the V gene TRBV18, with D possibly being TRBD2 (6 bases). Germline V gives CDR1 KGHSH, CDR2 LQKENI. The CDR3 consists of 14 residues. Trimming stripped 1 base from V and 3 bases from J, with 10 bases between. CDR3 amino acids: CASSPLGGDYEQYF. In nucleotides, the CDR3 is TGTGCCAGCTCACCACTTGGCGGGGACTACGAGCAGTACTTC.

This clone was seen only once. V and J are TRBV27 and TRBJ1-4, with 7 bases matching TRBD1. The CDR3 extends over 14 amino acids. The V gene's germline CDR1 is MNHEY and CDR2 SMNVEV (reference sequence). After removal of 5 bases from V and 6 bases from J, the junction contained 6 bases not matched to a gene. The CDR3, as DNA: TGTGCCAGCAGTCAGGGACAGTGGGATGAAAAACTGTTTTTT. This codes for CASSQGQWDEKLFF.

A remark on this clone: Germline is not matched at one junction end, which may reflect a read error. V and J are TRBV7-3 and TRBJ2-5; 7 bases align to TRBD2. The CDR3 is 16 residues long. Germline CDR1 is SGHTA and CDR2 is FQGTGA. CDR3 residues: CPSSRWGGDTQETQYF. Here the CDR3 DNA reads TGTCCCAGCAGCCGCTGGGGGGGGGATACACAAGAGACCCAGTACTTC.

This clone was detected only a few times. J is TRBJ1-2 and V is TRBV18; D call uncertain. Trimming took off 2 bases at V and 4 bases at J, with 11 bases between the two ends. The CDR3 contains 14 residues. Germline V gene data show CDR1 as KGHSH and CDR2 as LQKENI. This chain's CDR3 is CASSPGQAIYGYTF. As DNA, the CDR3 is TGTGCCAGCTCACCAGGGCAGGCGATCTATGGCTACACCTTC.

The chain combines TRBV14 with TRBJ1-6; D not certain. This CDR3 has 13 residues. V dropped 0 bases and J dropped 11 bases, with 8 bases sitting between them. CDR1 is SGHDN, CDR2 FVKESK, per germline. Here the CDR3 DNA reads TGTGCCAGCAGCCAAGAATTGCGGACACCCCTCCACTTT. Residues: CASSQELRTPLHF.

The CDR3 DNA is TGTGCCACCAGTGGGACAGGGGATTCACCCCTCCACTTT. This translates into CATSGTGDSPLHF. This chain connects TRBV24-1 to TRBJ1-6; 9 nucleotides align to TRBD1. CDR3 length: 13 residues. The ends lost 5 bases at V and 8 bases at J; junction bases unmatched: 0. The germline V gene has CDR1 KGHDR and CDR2 SFDVKD.

The chain employs TRBV29-1 and TRBJ1-2; TRBD1 matches 9 bases. With V trimmed by 7 bases and J by 5 bases, 5 bases remained unmatched. Germline V gene data show CDR1 as SQVTM and CDR2 as ANQGSEA. CDR3 size: 12 residues. The CDR3 nucleotides are TGCAGCGCCAGGGACAGGGAGTATGGCTACACCTTC. The encoded protein is CSARDREYGYTF.

The rearrangement joins TRBV28 to TRBJ1-1; no firm D call. Trimming shortened V by 7 bases and J by 2 bases, and 8 bases separated the two germline ends. This CDR3 region has 12 residues. Germline V gene data show CDR1 as MDHEN and CDR2 as SYDVKM. The DNA of the CDR3 is TGTGCCAGCACTCCCCCCAACACTGAAGCTTTCTTT. Amino acid sequence: CASTPPNTEAFF.

This clone is medium-sized in the sample. V gene TRBV9 combines with J gene TRBJ2-2; 8 bases fit TRBD1. The CDR3 totals 15 residues. Germline CDR1 and CDR2: SGDLS and YYNGEE. The V and J ends lost 0 bases and 6 bases, in that order; junction bases with no gene match: 4. This CDR3 reads CASSVAYRGSGELFF. The DNA of the CDR3 is TGTGCCAGCAGCGTAGCGTACAGGGGGTCCGGGGAGCTGTTTTTT.

The chain recombines TRBV9 with TRBJ1-5, with D uncertain. The V gene's germline CDR1 is SGDLS and CDR2 YYNGEE. Trimming took 0 bases from V and 1 from J, leaving 8 bases between them. The CDR3 has 15 residues. CDR3 region: CASSVGGMSNQPQHF. The CDR3 bases are TGTGCCAGCAGCGTAGGAGGGATGAGCAATCAGCCCCAGCATTTT.

The CDR3 DNA follows: TGTGCCAGCAGACCCCGGACCGGGGAGCTGTTTTTT. Protein: CASRPRTGELFF. This chain connects TRBV21-1 to TRBJ2-2; the listed D gene, TRBD2, was not tested against the DNA. TRBV21-1 is a pseudogene segment. CDR3 length: 12 residues.

This clone showed up just a few times. The chain couples TRBV5-1 to TRBJ2-1; 7 positions agree with TRBD1. The J segment lost 9 bases and the V segment lost 0 bases, leaving 6 bases of the junction unmatched. The CDR3 covers 14 residues. The germline V gene has CDR1 SGHRS and CDR2 YFSETQ. The CDR3 spells CASSLGQGVGEQFF. As DNA, the CDR3 is TGCGCCAGCAGCTTGGGCCAGGGGGTCGGTGAGCAGTTCTTC. Full variable domain (rest looked up from reference TRBV5-1 and TRBJ2-1): KAGVTQTPRYLIKTRGQQVTLSCSPISGHRSVSWYQQTPGQGLQFLFEYFSETQRNKGNFPGRFSGRQFSNSRSEMNVSTLELGDSALYLCASSLGQGVGEQFFGPGTRLTVL.

The chain carries TRBV27 and TRBJ1-4; D is possibly TRBD1 (6 bases). Trimming removed 5 bases at V and 2 bases at J, with 18 bases between. Per the germline V gene, CDR1 is MNHEY and CDR2 is SMNVEV (reference sequence). The CDR3 is made up of 17 amino acids. CDR3 sequence: CASSPDPYRVTNEKLFF. The CDR3 bases are TGTGCCAGCAGTCCAGATCCTTACAGGGTGACTAATGAAAAACTGTTTTTT.

This chain joins TRBV19 and TRBJ1-1; 8 bases match TRBD1. Per the germline V gene, CDR1 is LNHDA and CDR2 is SQIVND (reference sequence). This CDR3 spans 13 amino acids. V was clipped by 4 bases and J by 5 bases; unmatched bases: 3. The CDR3 DNA reads TGTGCCAGTAGTACAGGGGGCCCTACTGAAGCTTTCTTT. This encodes CASSTGGPTEAFF.

The CDR3 DNA reads TGTGCCAGCAGTCTGAGGGGGACTAGCGGGAGGGAGACCCAGTACTTC. Its protein is CASSLRGTSGRETQYF. This chain joins TRBV27 and TRBJ2-5; 15 bases are shared with TRBD2. The CDR3 runs to 16 residues. CDR1 and CDR2 from the germline V gene are MNHEY and SMNVEV (reference sequence). V dropped 5 bases and J dropped 5; count of bases not matched to a gene: 6.

The chain combines TRBV20-1 with TRBJ1-2; D possibly corresponds to TRBD1 (5 bases). This CDR3 has 11 residues. Germline V gives CDR1 DFQATT, CDR2 SNEGSKA (reference sequence). The CDR3 spells CSEQTGTGYTF. CDR3 coding DNA: TGCAGCGAACAAACAGGAACTGGCTACACCTTC.

This clone is a singleton in its sample. CDR3 nucleotide sequence: TGTGCCAGCGGGGGAGGGGCATATCAGCCCCAGCATTTT. Protein sequence: CASGGGAYQPQHF. The gene calls are TRBV6-5 and TRBJ1-5, with a tentative D call TRBD1 (5 bases). Germline V gene lookup returns CDR1 MNHEY and CDR2 SVGAGI. The CDR3 is 13 amino acids. V dropped 8 bases and J dropped 5 bases, with 13 bases sitting between them.

This chain joins TRBV7-9 and TRBJ1-1; 8 positions agree with TRBD1. CDR3 size: 15 residues. Per the germline V gene, CDR1 is SEHNR and CDR2 is FQNEAQ (reference sequence). V was clipped by 2 bases and J by 1 base; unmatched bases: 3. CDR3 nucleotide sequence: TGTGCCAGCAGCTTACAGGGGGCAAAGAACACTGAAGCTTTCTTT. This encodes CASSLQGAKNTEAFF.

The chain recombines TRBV28 with TRBJ1-6; 11 bases line up with TRBD1. Trimming cost V 5 bases and J 7 bases; bases outside gene matches: 13. The CDR3 spans 18 residues. In germline, CDR1 is MDHEN, CDR2 SYDVKM. The DNA for the CDR3 is TGTGCCAGCAGTCCCCGGACAGGGGGCGCTGGATTGAATTCACCCCTCCACTTT. It yields the protein CASSPRTGGAGLNSPLHF. The full variable domain, rest sourced from reference TRBV28 and TRBJ1-6, is DVKVTQSSRYLVKRTGEKVFLECVQDMDHENMFWYRQDPGLGLRLIYFSYDVKMKEKGDIPEGYSVSREKKERFSLILESASTNQTSMYLCASSPRTGGAGLNSPLHFGNGTRLTVT.

This chain uses TRBV13 with TRBJ2-3, with D perhaps matching TRBD2 (6 bases). CDR3 size: 16 residues. CDR1 and CDR2 (germline): PRHDT, FYEKMQ (reference sequence). With 3 bases removed from V and 0 bases from J, the gap between germline ends came to 13 bases. The CDR3 DNA reads TGTGCCAGCAGCTTCGGGGGTACCTTCAGCACAGATACGCAGTATTTT. Protein: CASSFGGTFSTDTQYF.